This paragraph covers one T cell receptor beta chain sequence. Sequenced by immunoSEQ multiplex PCR; TCRdb stores in-frame clones only, minus some. The profile shows about 26,000 clones, just under 75% of them singletons. The data are from a study of immune evolution from preneoplasia to lung adenocarcinoma. The trim removed 0 bases at V and 8 bases at J, leaving 15 bases unmatched. This CDR3 is built from 19 residues. Germline CDR1 is MGHRA and CDR2 is YSYEKL. The rearrangement joins TRBV4-1 to TRBJ2-3; TRBD2 matches at 12 bases. Sequencing was done on a sample of FFPE invasive lung adenocarcinoma tissue. The clonotype comes from a person in their sixties with invasive lung adenocarcinoma. Some clones in this sample may be carry-over from other donors' samples. This chain's CDR3 is CASSQEASGRAGPRATQYF. CDR3 sequence (DNA): TGCGCCAGCAGCCAAGAGGCTAGCGGGAGGGCCGGCCCCCGGGCTACGCAGTATTTT.